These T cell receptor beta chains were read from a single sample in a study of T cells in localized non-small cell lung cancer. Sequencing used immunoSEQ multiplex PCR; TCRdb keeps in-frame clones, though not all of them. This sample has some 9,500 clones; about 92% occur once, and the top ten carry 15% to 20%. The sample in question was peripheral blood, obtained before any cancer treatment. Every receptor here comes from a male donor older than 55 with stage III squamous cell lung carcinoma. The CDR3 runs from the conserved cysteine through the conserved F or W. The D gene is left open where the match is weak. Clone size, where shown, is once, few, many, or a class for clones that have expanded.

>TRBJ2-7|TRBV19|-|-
CASSVGTGTQYF
TGTGCCAGTAGTGTGGGGACGGGAACGCAGTACTTC
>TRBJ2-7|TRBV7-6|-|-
CASSLNRAVEEQYF
TGTGCCAGCAGCTTGAACAGGGCAGTTGAGGAGCAGTACTTC
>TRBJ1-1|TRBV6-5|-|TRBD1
CASGDRGGQNTEAFF
TGTGCCAGCGGGGACCGAGGGGGCCAGAACACTGAAGCTTTCTTT
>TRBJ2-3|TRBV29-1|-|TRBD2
CSVRAGGRADTQYF
TGCAGCGTTCGAGCGGGGGGCAGGGCAGATACGCAGTATTTT
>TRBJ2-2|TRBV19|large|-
CASRATKSGTGELFF
TGTGCCAGTAGGGCCACCAAAAGTGGGACCGGGGAGCTGTTTTTT
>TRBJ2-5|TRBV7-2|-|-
CASSLWGGGETQYF
TGTGCCAGCAGCTTATGGGGAGGCGGGGAGACCCAGTACTTC
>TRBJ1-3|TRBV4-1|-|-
CASSHLQGPGNTIYF
TGCGCCAGCAGCCATCTGCAGGGACCTGGAAACACCATATATTTT
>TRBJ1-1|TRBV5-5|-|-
CASSPHVVAQPEAFF
TGTGCCAGCAGCCCCCACGTCGTCGCACAGCCTGAAGCTTTCTTT
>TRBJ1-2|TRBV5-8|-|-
CASSLTGLYGYTF
TGTGCCAGCAGCTTGACAGGCCTCTATGGCTACACCTTC
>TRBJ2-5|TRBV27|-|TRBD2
CASRPRGLAAFQETQYF
TGTGCCAGCAGACCACGAGGACTAGCGGCGTTCCAAGAGACCCAGTACTTC
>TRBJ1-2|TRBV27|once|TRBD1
CASSLWTDLRGGYTF
TGTGCCAGCAGTCTTTGGACCGACCTCAGGGGGGGCTACACCTTC
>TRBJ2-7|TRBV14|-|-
CASSLRLSPDEQYF
TGTGCCAGCAGCCTAAGACTAAGCCCCGACGAGCAGTACTTC
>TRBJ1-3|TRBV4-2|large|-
CASSQEDRSGNTIYF
TGTGCCAGCAGCCAAGAAGACAGGTCTGGAAACACCATATATTTT
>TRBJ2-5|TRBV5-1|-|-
CASSFPLYETQYF
TGCGCCAGCAGCTTTCCCCTATATGAGACCCAGTACTTC
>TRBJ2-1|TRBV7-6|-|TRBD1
CASSLAAGGYEQFF
TGTGCCAGCAGCTTAGCGGCAGGGGGCTATGAGCAGTTCTTC
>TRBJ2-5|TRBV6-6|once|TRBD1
CASRSLGQGTETQYF
TGTGCCAGCAGGAGCTTAGGACAGGGGACGGAGACCCAGTACTTC
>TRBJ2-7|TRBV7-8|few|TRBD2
CASSRPSGGAPEQYF
TGTGCCAGCAGCCGCCCTAGCGGGGGGGCCCCCGAGCAGTACTTC
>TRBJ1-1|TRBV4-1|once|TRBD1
CASSPLPGQGYSTEAFF
TGCGCCAGCAGCCCTCTCCCGGGACAGGGGTATTCCACTGAAGCTTTCTTT
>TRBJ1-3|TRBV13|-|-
CASSPREKGRGRSGNTIYF
TGTGCCAGCAGTCCTCGGGAAAAGGGTAGAGGGAGATCTGGAAACACCATATATTTT
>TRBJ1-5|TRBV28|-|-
CASRSANQPQHF
TGTGCCAGCAGATCGGCCAATCAGCCCCAGCATTTT
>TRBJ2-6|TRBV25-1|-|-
CASSSGAGANVLTF
TGTGCCAGCAGTTCGGGCGCTGGGGCCAACGTCCTGACTTTC
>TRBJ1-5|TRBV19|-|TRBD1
CASSIRLGQGVRQPQHF
TGTGCCAGTAGTATTCGATTAGGACAGGGGGTACGTCAGCCCCAGCATTTT
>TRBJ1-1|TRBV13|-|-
CASSTRHLGTEAFF
TGTGCCAGCAGCACCAGACATTTGGGCACTGAAGCTTTCTTT
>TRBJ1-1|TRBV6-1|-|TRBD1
CASGDRDTEAFF
TGTGCCAGCGGGGACAGGGACACTGAAGCTTTCTTT
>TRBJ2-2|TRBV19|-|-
CASNHGTFTGELFF
TGTGCCAGTAATCACGGGACGTTCACCGGGGAGCTGTTTTTT
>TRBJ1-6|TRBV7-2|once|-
CASRHGDTRYNSPLHF
TGTGCCAGCAGACATGGGGATACGAGATATAATTCACCCCTCCACTTT
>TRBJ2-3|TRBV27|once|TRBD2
CASSFFAGGTDTQYF
TGTGCCAGCAGTTTCTTTGCGGGGGGCACAGATACGCAGTATTTT
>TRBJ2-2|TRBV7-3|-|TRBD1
CASSPGTGNTGELFF
TGTGCCAGCAGCCCCGGGACAGGGAACACCGGGGAGCTGTTTTTT
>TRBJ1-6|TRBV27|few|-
CASSSQSNSPLHF
TGTGCCAGCAGTTCTCAGTCCAATTCACCCCTCCACTTT
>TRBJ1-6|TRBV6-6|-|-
CASSYFVGAGSPLHF
TGTGCCAGCAGTTACTTTGTAGGGGCAGGTTCACCCCTCCACTTT
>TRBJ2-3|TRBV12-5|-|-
CASGLVEGTRASTDTQYF
TGTGCTAGTGGTTTGGTAGAGGGAACTAGAGCTAGCACAGATACGCAGTATTTT
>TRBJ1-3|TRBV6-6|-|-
CASSYSWGSGNTIYF
TGTGCCAGCAGTTACTCCTGGGGCTCTGGAAACACCATATATTTT
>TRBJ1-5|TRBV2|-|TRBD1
CASSGTGDEQPQHF
TGTGCCAGCAGTGGGACAGGGGATGAGCAGCCCCAGCATTTT
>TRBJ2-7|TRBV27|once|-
CASSLSLSLTSYEQYF
TGTGCCAGCAGTTTATCCCTGTCCCTGACCTCCTACGAGCAGTACTTC
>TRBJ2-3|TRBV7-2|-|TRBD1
CASSLGQGSIDTQYF
TGTGCCAGCAGCTTAGGACAGGGGAGCATAGATACGCAGTATTTT
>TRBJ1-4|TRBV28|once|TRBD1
CASSKLRGSSEKLFF
TGTGCCAGCAGTAAACTCAGGGGGTCAAGTGAAAAACTGTTTTTT
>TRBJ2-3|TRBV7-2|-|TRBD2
CASSLRMGGDTDTQYF
TGTGCCAGCAGCTTAAGGATGGGAGGGGACACAGATACGCAGTATTTT
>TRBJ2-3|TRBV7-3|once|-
CASSLVGPDTQYF
TGTGCCAGCAGCTTAGTAGGGCCAGATACGCAGTATTTT
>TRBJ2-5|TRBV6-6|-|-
CASKLSVQETQYF
TGTGCCAGCAAGCTTTCGGTACAAGAGACCCAGTACTTC
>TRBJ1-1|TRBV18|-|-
CASSPRGGSMNTEAFF
TGTGCCAGCTCACCGCGGGGGGGTTCCATGAACACTGAAGCTTTCTTT
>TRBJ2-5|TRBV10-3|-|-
CAISDLGQGGETQYF
TGTGCCATCAGTGACCTAGGGCAGGGCGGAGAGACCCAGTACTTC
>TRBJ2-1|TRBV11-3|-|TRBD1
CASSSEGQQYNEQFF
TGTGCCAGCAGCTCCGAGGGACAGCAATACAATGAGCAGTTCTTC
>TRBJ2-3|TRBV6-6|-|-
CASSTSDTDTQYF
TGTGCCAGCAGTACCTCGGACACAGATACGCAGTATTTT
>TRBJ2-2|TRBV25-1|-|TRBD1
CASSELGTVGELFF
TGTGCCAGCAGTGAATTGGGGACAGTCGGGGAGCTGTTTTTT
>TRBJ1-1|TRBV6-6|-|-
CASSYVGLNTEAFF
TGTGCCAGCAGTTACGTTGGGTTGAACACTGAAGCTTTCTTT
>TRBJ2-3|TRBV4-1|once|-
CASSQDRSSDTQYF
TGCGCCAGCAGCCAAGATCGCAGTTCAGATACGCAGTATTTT
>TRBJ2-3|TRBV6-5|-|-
CASSTSDTDTQYF
TGTGCCAGCAGTACCTCGGACACAGATACGCAGTATTTT
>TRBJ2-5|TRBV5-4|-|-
CASSLGRQETQYF
TGTGCCAGCAGCTTAGGGAGGCAAGAGACCCAGTACTTC
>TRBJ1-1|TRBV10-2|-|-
CASSEKGRVNEAFF
TGCGCCAGCAGTGAGAAGGGGCGCGTGAATGAAGCTTTCTTT
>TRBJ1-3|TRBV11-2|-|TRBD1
CASSLVAGGGGNTIYF
TGTGCCAGCAGCTTAGTAGCAGGGGGCGGTGGAAACACCATATATTTT
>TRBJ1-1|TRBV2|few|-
CASSEWANTEAFF
TGTGCCAGCAGTGAATGGGCGAACACTGAAGCTTTCTTT